This paragraph covers one T cell receptor (beta chain) sequence. Its antigen is as yet unknown. Some clones are missing from TCRdb's copy, which holds only in-frame ones; the method was immunoSEQ multiplex PCR. The repertoire holds approximately 1,000,000 clones, approximately 77% seen once, with about 0.94% in the top ten. V lost 0 bases and J lost 2, with 6 bases in between. CDR3 length: 14 residues. Germline-derived CDR1 and CDR2 are SGDLS and YYNGEE. These data belong to a study of shared clonotypes between healthy human individuals. Background on the study: The study enrolled two women and three men aged 18 to 49.

General study results and limits: Clonotype sharing among the donors was expected to vary with sequencing depth. The study found roughly 5.3% of naive CD4 clonotypes shared across a handful of donors.

V and J are TRBV9 and TRBJ1-3; D is undetermined. This receptor was identified in a man aged 18-30 years in good health. Some clones in this sample may be carry-over from other donors' samples. The source material was memory CD4+ T cells from PBMCs. The subset: CD45RA-negative fraction. The CDR3 nucleotides read TGTGCCAGCAGCGTAGGGCCTCCTGGAAACACCATATATTTT. It translates to CASSVGPPGNTIYF.